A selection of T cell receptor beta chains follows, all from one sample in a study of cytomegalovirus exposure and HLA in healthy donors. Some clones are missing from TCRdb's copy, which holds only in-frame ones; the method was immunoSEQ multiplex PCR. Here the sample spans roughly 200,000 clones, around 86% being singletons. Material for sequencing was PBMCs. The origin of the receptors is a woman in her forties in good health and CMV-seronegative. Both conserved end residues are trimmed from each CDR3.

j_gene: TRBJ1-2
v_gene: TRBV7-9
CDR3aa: ASSPPAGANYGYT

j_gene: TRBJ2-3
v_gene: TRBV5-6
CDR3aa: ASSLVRESDTQY

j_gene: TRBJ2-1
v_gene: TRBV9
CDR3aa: ASSTGGVNEQF

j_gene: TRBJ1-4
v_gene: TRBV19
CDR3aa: ASELHRDRNEKLF

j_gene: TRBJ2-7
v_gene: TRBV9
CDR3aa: ASSVALAGHEQY

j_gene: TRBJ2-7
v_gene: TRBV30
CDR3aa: AWSSPGLAAALPYEQY

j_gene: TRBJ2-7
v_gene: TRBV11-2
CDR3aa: ASSLVLRGSSYEQY

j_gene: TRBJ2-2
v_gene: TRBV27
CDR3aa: ASSSSQWSTGELF

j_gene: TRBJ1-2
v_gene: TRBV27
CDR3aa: ASSLWGTGFGGYT

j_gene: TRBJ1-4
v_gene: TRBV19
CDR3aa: ASSIRVGEPINEKLF

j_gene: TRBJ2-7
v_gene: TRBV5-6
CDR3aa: ASSPPIFYEQY